The clone carrying this T cell receptor (beta chain) was counted a single time. Its antigen is not known. In the same sample, other DNA sequences code for this CDR3. TCRdb's copy holds only in-frame clones and misses some; the assay was immunoSEQ multiplex PCR. The profile covers about 110,000 clones, with roughly 86% appearing a single time and 9.5% to 15% taken by the ten largest. Germline trimming cut 4 bases from V and 5 bases from J; bases unmatched to any gene: 3. Per the germline V gene, CDR1 is KGHDR and CDR2 is SFDVKD. The CDR3 extends over 13 amino acids. The data are from a study of T cell responses to AZD1222 COVID-19 vaccine. Regarding the study as a whole: White British donors predominated, females outnumbered males, and clonal diversity was possibly underestimated.

The chain recombines TRBV24-1 with TRBJ2-5; 7 positions agree with TRBD1. This clonotype was sampled from an adult in good health. Source: peripheral blood, taken on day 0 of MenACWY control vaccination. The DNA of the CDR3 is TGTGCCACCAGTGACCCGGACAGGGAGACCCAGTACTTC. Translation: CATSDPDRETQYF.